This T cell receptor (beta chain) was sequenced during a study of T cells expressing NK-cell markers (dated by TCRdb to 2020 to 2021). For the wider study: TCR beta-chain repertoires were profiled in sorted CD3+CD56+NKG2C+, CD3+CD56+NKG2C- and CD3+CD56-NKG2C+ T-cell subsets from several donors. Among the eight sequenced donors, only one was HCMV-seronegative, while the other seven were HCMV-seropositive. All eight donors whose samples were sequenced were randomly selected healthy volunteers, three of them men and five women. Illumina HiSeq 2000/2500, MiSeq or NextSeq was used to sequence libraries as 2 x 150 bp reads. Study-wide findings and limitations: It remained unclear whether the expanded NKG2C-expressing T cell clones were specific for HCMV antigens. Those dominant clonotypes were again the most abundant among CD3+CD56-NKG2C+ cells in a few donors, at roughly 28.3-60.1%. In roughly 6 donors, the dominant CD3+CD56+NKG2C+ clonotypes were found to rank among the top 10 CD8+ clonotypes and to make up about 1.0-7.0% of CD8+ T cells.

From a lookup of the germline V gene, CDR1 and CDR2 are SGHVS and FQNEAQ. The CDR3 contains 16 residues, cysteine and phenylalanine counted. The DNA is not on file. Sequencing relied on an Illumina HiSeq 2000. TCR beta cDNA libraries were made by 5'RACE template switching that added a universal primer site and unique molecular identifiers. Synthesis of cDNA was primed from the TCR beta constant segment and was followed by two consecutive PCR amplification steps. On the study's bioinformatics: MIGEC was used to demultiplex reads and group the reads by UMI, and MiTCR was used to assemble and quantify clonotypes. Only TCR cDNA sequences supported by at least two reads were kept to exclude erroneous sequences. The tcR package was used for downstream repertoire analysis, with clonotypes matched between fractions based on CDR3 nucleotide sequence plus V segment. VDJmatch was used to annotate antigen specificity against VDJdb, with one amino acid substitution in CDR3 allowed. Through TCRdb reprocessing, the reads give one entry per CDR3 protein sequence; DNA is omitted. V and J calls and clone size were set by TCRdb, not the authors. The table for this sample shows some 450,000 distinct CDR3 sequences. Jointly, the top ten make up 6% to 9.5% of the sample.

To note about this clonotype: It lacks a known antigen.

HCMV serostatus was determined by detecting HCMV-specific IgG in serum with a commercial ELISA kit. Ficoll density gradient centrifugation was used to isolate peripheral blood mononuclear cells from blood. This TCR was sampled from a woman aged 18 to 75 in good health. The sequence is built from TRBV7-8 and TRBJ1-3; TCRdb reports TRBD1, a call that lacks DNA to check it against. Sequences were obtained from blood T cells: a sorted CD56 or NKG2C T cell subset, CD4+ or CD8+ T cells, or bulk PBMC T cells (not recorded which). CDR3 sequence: CASSPRDRASGNTIYF.